This T cell receptor (beta chain) was documented in a study of blood T cell repertoires in COVID-19. Study details: Spain, Italy and the United States supplied samples that represented acute and convalescent COVID-19. PBMCs, B-cell-depleted T cells, or T cells were the source of the cDNA or gDNA that made up the material.

Followed over time, Seattle patients had been enrolled while infection was active. CDR1 is LGHDT, CDR2 YNNKEL, per germline (reference sequence). With V trimmed by 0 bases and J by 4 bases, 14 bases remained unmatched. This CDR3 contains 19 residues. Original data processing: From reference gene primer amplification, estimates of nucleated cell counts were derived. Data came from immunoSEQ multiplex PCR; TCRdb stores just in-frame clones and leaves some out. That table is the source of V, J and clone size, and D and trimming were worked out from the DNA. This table has about 240,000 clones, about nine tenths appearing once.

This chain uses TRBV3-1 (or the pseudogene TRBV3-2) with TRBJ2-2; 7 bases fit TRBD1. The source material was peripheral blood. The origin of this receptor is a young man with COVID-19, enrolled during active disease. CDR3 sequence reads: CASSQDWRSGQVGTGELFF. The DNA for the CDR3 is TGTGCCAGCAGCCAAGATTGGAGGAGCGGACAGGTCGGCACCGGGGAGCTGTTTTTT.